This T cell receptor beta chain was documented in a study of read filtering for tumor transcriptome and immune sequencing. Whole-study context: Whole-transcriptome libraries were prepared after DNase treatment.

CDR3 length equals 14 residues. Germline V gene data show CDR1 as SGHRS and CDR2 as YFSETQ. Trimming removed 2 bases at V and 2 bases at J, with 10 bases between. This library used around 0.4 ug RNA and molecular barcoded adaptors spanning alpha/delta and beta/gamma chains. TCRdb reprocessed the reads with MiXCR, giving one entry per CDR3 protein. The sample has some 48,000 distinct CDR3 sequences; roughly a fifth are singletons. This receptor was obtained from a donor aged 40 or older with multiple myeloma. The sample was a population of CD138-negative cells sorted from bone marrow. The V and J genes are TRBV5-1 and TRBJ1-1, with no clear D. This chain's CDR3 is CASSFRKGNTEAFF. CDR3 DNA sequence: TGCGCCAGCAGCTTTAGGAAGGGTAACACTGAAGCTTTCTTT.